These T cell receptor beta chains were read from a single sample in a study of OX40 agonist ivuxolimab in advanced cancers. Some clones are missing from TCRdb's copy, which holds only in-frame ones; the method was immunoSEQ multiplex PCR. The table shows roughly 80,000 clones, with 80% to 90% occurring only once. The sequenced sample was CD4+ or CD8+ T cells sorted from blood, obtained in a trial of the OX40 agonist ivuxolimab. The receptors stem from an adult with an advanced solid tumor such as melanoma, head and neck, liver or kidney cancer. The CDR3 runs from the conserved cysteine through the conserved F or W. The order of the fields is D gene, clone size, J gene, V gene, CDR3 protein, CDR3 DNA. D genes are given only for firm matches. A clone size is listed for some rows: how often the clone was seen (once, few, many), or a class if it is expanded.

>-|-|TRBJ2-1|TRBV11-3
CASSPLTQRGEQFF
TGTGCCAGCAGCCCGTTGACGCAAAGGGGTGAGCAGTTCTTC
>-|once|TRBJ2-5|TRBV30
CAWSMGEKTQYF
TGTGCCTGGAGTATGGGGGAGAAGACCCAGTACTTC
>-|once|TRBJ1-4|TRBV29-1
CSASIRKKLFF
TGCAGCGCTAGTATAAGGAAAAAACTGTTTTTT
>-|-|TRBJ2-3|TRBV28
CASSPPQGGTHTQYF
TGTGCCAGCAGCCCCCCCCAGGGAGGTACTCATACGCAGTATTTT
>-|-|TRBJ2-7|TRBV19
CASSIRTASYEQYF
TGTGCCAGTAGTATAAGGACAGCCTCCTACGAGCAGTACTTC
>TRBD1|-|TRBJ2-7|TRBV7-2
CASSLNGQVYEQYF
TGTGCCAGCAGCTTAAATGGACAGGTCTACGAGCAGTACTTC
>TRBD2|-|TRBJ2-1|TRBV5-1
CASSLDSGRLYNEQFF
TGCGCCAGCAGCTTGGATAGCGGGAGGCTCTACAATGAGCAGTTCTTC
>-|-|TRBJ2-1|TRBV4-2
CASSQVNVAMNNEQFF
TGTGCCAGCAGCCAAGTCAACGTAGCGATGAACAATGAGCAGTTCTTC
>TRBD2|-|TRBJ2-1|TRBV9
CASSPRTSGYNEQFF
TGTGCCAGCAGCCCCCGGACTAGCGGGTACAATGAGCAGTTCTTC
>TRBD2|-|TRBJ2-1|TRBV15
CATSRDRLAANYNEQFF
TGTGCCACCAGCAGAGATCGCCTAGCGGCGAACTACAATGAGCAGTTCTTC
>-|few|TRBJ1-5|TRBV6-5
CASSYSRQPQHF
TGTGCCAGCAGTTACTCGAGGCAGCCCCAGCATTTT
>-|-|TRBJ2-6|TRBV5-5
CASSFQGSGANVLTF
TGTGCCAGCAGCTTTCAGGGTTCTGGGGCCAACGTCCTGACTTTC
>TRBD2|-|TRBJ2-3|TRBV19
CASRSQKRGFTDTQYF
TGTGCCAGTAGATCTCAGAAGCGGGGGTTCACAGATACGCAGTATTTT
>TRBD1|-|TRBJ2-2|TRBV2
CASSPGQGGTGELFF
TGTGCCAGCAGCCCGGGACAGGGAGGGACCGGGGAGCTGTTTTTT
>-|-|TRBJ2-6|TRBV11-2
CASSFPWAGQRSGANVLTF
TGTGCCAGCAGCTTCCCCTGGGCAGGCCAAAGATCTGGGGCCAACGTCCTGACTTTC
>-|-|TRBJ2-7|TRBV19
CASSTRQASYEQYF
TGTGCCAGTAGTACGCGACAGGCCTCCTACGAGCAGTACTTC
>-|-|TRBJ2-2|TRBV14
CASSPAGVFTGELFF
TGTGCCAGCAGCCCAGCGGGCGTTTTCACCGGGGAGCTGTTTTTT
>TRBD1|-|TRBJ1-5|TRBV28
CASRYPPGQGAGQPQHF
TGTGCCAGCAGATACCCCCCGGGACAGGGCGCAGGGCAGCCCCAGCATTTT
>TRBD2|-|TRBJ2-7|TRBV19
CASSIGLAVDEQYF
TGTGCCAGTAGTATCGGACTAGCGGTGGACGAGCAGTACTTC
>TRBD1|-|TRBJ1-2|TRBV6-6
CASRSDRTPPGYTF
TGTGCCAGCAGGTCGGACAGGACCCCCCCTGGCTACACCTTC
>TRBD1|-|TRBJ1-2|TRBV4-3
CASSQALGQGSPYGYTF
TGCGCCAGCAGCCAAGCTCTAGGACAGGGGAGTCCCTATGGCTACACCTTC
>-|-|TRBJ1-2|TRBV19
CASRDTSNYGYTF
TGTGCCAGTAGGGACACCTCTAACTATGGCTACACCTTC
>TRBD1|-|TRBJ2-7|TRBV19
CASSISGDRSYEQYF
TGTGCCAGTAGTATATCTGGGGACAGGTCCTACGAGCAGTACTTC
>-|-|TRBJ2-3|TRBV28
CASSLGDTQYF
TGTGCCAGCAGTTTAGGAGATACGCAGTATTTT
>-|-|TRBJ1-1|TRBV7-3
CASSLGHLTEAFF
TGTGCCAGCAGCTTGGGACACCTCACTGAAGCTTTCTTT
>-|-|TRBJ2-4|TRBV28
CASSFLDGGGNIQYF
TGTGCCAGCAGTTTCTTGGACGGGGGAGGAAACATTCAGTACTTC
>-|-|TRBJ2-7|TRBV18
CASSPDPKEQYF
TGTGCCAGCTCACCGGACCCTAAGGAGCAGTACTTC
>TRBD1|-|TRBJ2-3|TRBV18
CASSPYPGTGYGNTQYF
TGTGCCAGCTCACCATATCCCGGGACAGGGTACGGCAATACGCAGTATTTT
>-|-|TRBJ1-2|TRBV19
CASSITGYGYTF
TGTGCCAGTAGTATAACGGGCTATGGCTACACCTTC
>TRBD2|once|TRBJ2-1|TRBV4-2
CASSRGTSESEQFF
TGTGCCAGCAGCCGGGGGACTAGCGAAAGTGAGCAGTTCTTC
>-|-|TRBJ1-4|TRBV7-8
CASSLQFNEKLFF
TGTGCCAGCAGCTTACAGTTTAATGAAAAACTGTTTTTT
>-|-|TRBJ1-2|TRBV6-5
CASRAGGGGYTF
TGTGCCAGCAGGGCCGGGGGAGGCGGCTACACCTTC
>TRBD1|-|TRBJ2-1|TRBV29-1
CSVTDRGRDNEQFF
TGCAGCGTTACTGACAGGGGGCGCGATAATGAGCAGTTCTTC
>TRBD1|once|TRBJ2-1|TRBV7-6
CASSLPGQGGAEQFF
TGTGCCAGCAGCTTACCGGGACAGGGGGGGGCTGAGCAGTTCTTC
>TRBD2|-|TRBJ2-7|TRBV6-6
CASRIAGADYEQYF
TGTGCCAGCAGGATAGCGGGAGCGGACTACGAGCAGTACTTC
>-|-|TRBJ1-1|TRBV28
CASSPDGREAFF
TGTGCCAGCAGCCCGGACGGAAGAGAAGCTTTCTTT
>TRBD1|-|TRBJ2-7|TRBV15
CATSRGKTGASYEQYF
TGTGCCACCAGCAGAGGGAAGACAGGGGCAAGTTACGAGCAGTACTTC
>TRBD1|-|TRBJ1-3|TRBV9
CASEGTGTGNTIYF
TGTGCCAGTGAAGGGACAGGGACTGGAAACACCATATATTTT
>-|-|TRBJ1-5|TRBV7-2
CASSLLGPQPQHF
TGTGCCAGCAGTCTCCTCGGACCTCAGCCCCAGCATTTT
>-|-|TRBJ1-1|TRBV7-2
CASSTGQSQNTEAFF
TGTGCCAGCAGCACCGGACAGAGCCAAAACACTGAAGCTTTCTTT
>TRBD2|-|TRBJ2-5|TRBV6-5
CASRGGRETQYF
TGTGCCAGCAGGGGGGGGAGAGAGACCCAGTACTTC
>-|-|TRBJ1-2|TRBV6-6
CASRDRQAGYGYTF
TGTGCCAGCAGGGATCGACAGGCGGGCTATGGCTACACCTTC
>TRBD2|-|TRBJ2-1|TRBV19
CASSSSGRAVEQFF
TGTGCCAGTAGTAGCAGCGGGAGGGCCGTGGAGCAGTTCTTC